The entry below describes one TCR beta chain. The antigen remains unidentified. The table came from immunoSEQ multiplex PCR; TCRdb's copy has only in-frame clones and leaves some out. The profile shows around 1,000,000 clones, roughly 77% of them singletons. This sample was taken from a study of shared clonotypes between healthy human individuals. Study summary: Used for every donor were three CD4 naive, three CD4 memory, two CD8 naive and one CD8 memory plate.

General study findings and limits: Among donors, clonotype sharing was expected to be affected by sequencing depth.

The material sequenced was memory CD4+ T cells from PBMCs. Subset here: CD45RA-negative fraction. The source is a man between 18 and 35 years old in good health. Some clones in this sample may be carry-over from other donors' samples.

The CDR3, as DNA: TGTGCCTGGGCCCGACAGGTTCGGAGTGGCTACACCTTC. Encoded protein: CAWARQVRSGYTF. The chain recombines TRBV30 with TRBJ1-2, with D perhaps matching TRBD1 (6 bases). The CDR3 consists of 13 residues. Germline lookup yields CDR1 GTSNPN and CDR2 SVGIG (reference sequence). With 5 bases removed from V and 7 bases from J, the gap between germline ends came to 17 bases. The full variable domain, completed using reference TRBV30 and TRBJ1-2, is SQTIHQWPATLVQPVGSPLSLECTVEGTSNPNLYWYRQAAGRGLQLLFYSVGIGQISSEVPQNLSASRPQDRQFILSSKKLLLSDSGFYLCAWARQVRSGYTFGSGTRLTVV.